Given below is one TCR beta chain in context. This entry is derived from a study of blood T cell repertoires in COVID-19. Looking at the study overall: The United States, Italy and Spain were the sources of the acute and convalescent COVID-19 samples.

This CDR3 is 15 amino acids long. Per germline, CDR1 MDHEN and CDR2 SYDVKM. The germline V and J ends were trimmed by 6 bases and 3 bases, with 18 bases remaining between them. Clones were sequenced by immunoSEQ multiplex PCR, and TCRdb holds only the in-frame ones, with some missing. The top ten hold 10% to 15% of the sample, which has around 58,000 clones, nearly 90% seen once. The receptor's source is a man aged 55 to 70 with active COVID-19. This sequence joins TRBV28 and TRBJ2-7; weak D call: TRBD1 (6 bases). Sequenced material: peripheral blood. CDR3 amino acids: CASRSQGLAVYEQYF. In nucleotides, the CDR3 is TGTGCCAGCAGATCACAGGGCCTAGCCGTCTACGAGCAGTACTTC.